This TCR beta chain was captured by sequencing in a study of T cells in Graves' hyperthyroidism and ophthalmopathy. Study as a whole: Any treatment followed the collection of peripheral blood at initial diagnosis.

Researchers took RNA transcripts and amplified the TCR beta CDR3 regions from them. First-round RT-PCR of the TCR CDR3 relied on the HTBI primer set. TCRdb reprocessed the multiplex PCR reads with MiXCR, giving one entry per CDR3 protein. The sample has 450,000 to 600,000 distinct CDR3 sequences; about 20% are singletons. Study-wide results and caveats: Most clonotypes that expanded in the thyroid above 0.001 also showed up in blood.

This clonotype was counted ten times or more. Its antigen remains unidentified. Trimming pared 1 base from V and 1 base from J, leaving 20 bases between. CDR3 length equals 19 residues. Per the germline V gene, CDR1 is SGHVS and CDR2 is FQNEAQ. Ophthalmopathy cases met thresholds of Clinical Activity Score at least 3, NOSPECS grade at least 4 and duration under 3 months. Diagnosis rested on symptoms, serum thyroxine and TRAb, thyroid ultrasound, and orbital computed tomography. The sequence was obtained from a man aged 35-49 years with Graves' ophthalmopathy. Sequencing was performed on blood. The V and J genes are TRBV7-8 and TRBJ2-1; D might be TRBD2 (5 bases). The CDR3 region is CASSLEPRFSRASYNEQFF. CDR3 nucleotide sequence: TGTGCCAGCAGCTTAGAACCGCGCTTCTCGCGGGCTTCCTACAATGAGCAGTTCTTC.